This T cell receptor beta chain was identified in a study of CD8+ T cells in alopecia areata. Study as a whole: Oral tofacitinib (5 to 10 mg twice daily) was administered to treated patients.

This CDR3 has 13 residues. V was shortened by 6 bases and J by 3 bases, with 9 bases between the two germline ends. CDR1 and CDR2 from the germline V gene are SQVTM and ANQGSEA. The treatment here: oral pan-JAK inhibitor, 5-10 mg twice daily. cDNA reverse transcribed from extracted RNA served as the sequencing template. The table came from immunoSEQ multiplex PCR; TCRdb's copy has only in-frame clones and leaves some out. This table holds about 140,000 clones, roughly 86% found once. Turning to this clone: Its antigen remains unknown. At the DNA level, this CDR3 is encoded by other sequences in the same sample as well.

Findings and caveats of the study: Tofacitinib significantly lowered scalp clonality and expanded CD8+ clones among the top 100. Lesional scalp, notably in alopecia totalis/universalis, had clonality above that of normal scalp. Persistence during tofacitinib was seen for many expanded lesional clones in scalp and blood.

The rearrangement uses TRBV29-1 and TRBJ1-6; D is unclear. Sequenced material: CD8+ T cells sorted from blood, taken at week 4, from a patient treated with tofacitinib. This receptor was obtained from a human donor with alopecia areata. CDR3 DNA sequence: TGCAGCGTAGAGGACGGCTATAATTCACCCCTCCACTTT. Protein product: CSVEDGYNSPLHF. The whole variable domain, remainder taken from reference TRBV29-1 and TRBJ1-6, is SAVISQKPSRDICQRGTSLTIQCQVDSQVTMMFWYRQQPGQSLTLIATANQGSEATYESGFVIDKFPISRPNLTFSTLTVSNMSPEDSSIYLCSVEDGYNSPLHFGNGTRLTVT.